Below, 4 T cell receptor beta chains from the same sample are listed, as sequenced in a study of cytomegalovirus exposure and HLA in healthy donors. Use of 60 Vbeta and 13 Jbeta primers characterized the PCR. Only in-frame clones appear in the TCRdb table, and some are missing; sequencing was by immunoSEQ multiplex PCR. The table includes 150,000 to 250,000 clones, 82% detected once. The sequencing sample was made of PBMCs. The source of these receptors is a boy aged 2-9 years in good health and CMV-seronegative.

The chain carries TRBV7-2 and TRBJ2-5; 8 bases are a match to TRBD2. Unmatched junction bases numbered 7, after V lost 0 bases and J lost 7 bases. The CDR3 has 15 amino acids. From germline, CDR1 is SGHTA and CDR2 FQGNSA. CDR3 nucleotides: TGTGCCAGCAGCTTAGCCGGGGGGGGTTCTGGGACCCAGTACTTC. Translating gives CASSLAGGGSGTQYF.

The V gene is TRBV7-3, the J gene TRBJ2-3, with D maybe TRBD2 (7 bases). Germline loops: CDR1 SGHTA, CDR2 FQGTGA. This CDR3 spans 16 amino acids. V was shortened by 5 bases and J by 8 bases, with 23 bases between the two germline ends. This CDR3 is CASSPEGERGPGTQYF. For the CDR3, the DNA is TGTGCCAGCAGCCCGGAGGGGGAGCGGGGCCCTGGTACGCAGTATTTT. Full variable domain (outside the CDR3, taken from reference TRBV7-3 and TRBJ2-3): GAGVSQTPSNKVTEKGKYVELRCDPISGHTALYWYRQSLGQGPEFLIYFQGTGAADDSGLPNDRFFAVRPEGSVSTLKIQRTERGDSAVYLCASSPEGERGPGTQYFGPGTRLTVL.

V gene TRBV9 combines with J gene TRBJ2-7; possibly TRBD2 for D (5 bases). Germline-derived CDR1 and CDR2 are SGDLS and YYNGEE. The CDR3 totals 16 residues. Trimming cost V 3 bases and J 1 base, with 17 bases left between them. The CDR3 spells CASSASSGSPSYEQYF. The CDR3 bases are TGTGCCAGCAGCGCATCCTCGGGATCCCCATCCTACGAGCAGTACTTC.

V is TRBV4-1 and J is TRBJ1-2; maybe TRBD1 (6 bases). V lost 1 base, J lost 4 bases, and 13 bases lay in between. Looked up from germline, CDR1 is MGHRA and CDR2 is YSYEKL. This CDR3 has 15 amino acids. CDR3 bases: TGCGCCAGCAGCCAAGTCGGACAGATAAGCTATGGCTACACCTTC. This gives the protein CASSQVGQISYGYTF.